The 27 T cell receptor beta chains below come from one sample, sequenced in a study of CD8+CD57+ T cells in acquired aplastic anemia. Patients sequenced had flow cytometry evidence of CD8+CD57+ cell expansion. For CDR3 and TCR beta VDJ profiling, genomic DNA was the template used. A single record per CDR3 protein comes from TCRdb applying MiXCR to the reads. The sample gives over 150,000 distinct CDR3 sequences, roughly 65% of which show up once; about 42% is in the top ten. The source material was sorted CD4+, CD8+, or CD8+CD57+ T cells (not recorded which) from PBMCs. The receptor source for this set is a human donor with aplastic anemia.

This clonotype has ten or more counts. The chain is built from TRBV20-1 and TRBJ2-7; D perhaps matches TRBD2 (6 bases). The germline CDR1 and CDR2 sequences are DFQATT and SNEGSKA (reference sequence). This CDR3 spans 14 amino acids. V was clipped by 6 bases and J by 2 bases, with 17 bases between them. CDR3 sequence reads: CSATPGTLTYEQYF. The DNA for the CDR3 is TGCAGTGCCACCCCGGGGACTCTGACCTACGAGCAGTACTTC.

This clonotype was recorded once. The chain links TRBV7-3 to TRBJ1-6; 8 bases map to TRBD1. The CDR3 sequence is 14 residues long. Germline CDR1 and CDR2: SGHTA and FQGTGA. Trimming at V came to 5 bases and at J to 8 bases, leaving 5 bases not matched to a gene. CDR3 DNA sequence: TGTGCCAGCAGCCAGACAGGGGTGGATTCACCCCTCCACTTT. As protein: CASSQTGVDSPLHF.

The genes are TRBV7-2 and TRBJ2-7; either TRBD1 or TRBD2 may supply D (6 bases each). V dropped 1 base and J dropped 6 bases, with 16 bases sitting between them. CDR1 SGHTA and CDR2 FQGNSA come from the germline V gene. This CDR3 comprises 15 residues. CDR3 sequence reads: CASSLGDGGGREQYF. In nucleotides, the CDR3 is TGTGCCAGCAGCTTAGGGGATGGAGGGGGTCGCGAGCAGTACTTC.

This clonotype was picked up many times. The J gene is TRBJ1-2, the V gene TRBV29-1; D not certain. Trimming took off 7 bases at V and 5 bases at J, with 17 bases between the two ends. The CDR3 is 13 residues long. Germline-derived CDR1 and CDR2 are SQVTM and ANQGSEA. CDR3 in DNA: TGCAGCGGAGTGGGAGGTTTTGAGTATGGCTACACCTTC. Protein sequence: CSGVGGFEYGYTF.

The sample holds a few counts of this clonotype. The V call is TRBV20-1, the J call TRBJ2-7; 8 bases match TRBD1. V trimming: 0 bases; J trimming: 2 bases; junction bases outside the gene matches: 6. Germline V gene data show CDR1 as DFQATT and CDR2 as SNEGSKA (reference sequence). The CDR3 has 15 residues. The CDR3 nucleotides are TGCAGTGCTAGAGACCGACAGGGGATAGCCTACGAGCAGTACTTC. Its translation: CSARDRQGIAYEQYF.

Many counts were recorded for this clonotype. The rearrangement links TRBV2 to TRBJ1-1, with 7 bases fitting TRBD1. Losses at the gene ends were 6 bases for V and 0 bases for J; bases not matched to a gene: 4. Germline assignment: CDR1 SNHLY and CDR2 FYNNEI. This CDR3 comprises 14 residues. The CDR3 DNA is TGTGCCAGCAGAAGACAGGGCCTGAACACTGAAGCTTTCTTT. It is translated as CASRRQGLNTEAFF.

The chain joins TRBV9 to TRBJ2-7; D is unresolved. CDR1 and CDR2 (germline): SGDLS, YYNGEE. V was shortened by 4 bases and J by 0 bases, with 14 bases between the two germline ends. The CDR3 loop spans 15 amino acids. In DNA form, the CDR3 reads TGTGCCAGCAGCCCTTCTGCCCTCAGCTCCTACGAGCAGTACTTC. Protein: CASSPSALSSYEQYF. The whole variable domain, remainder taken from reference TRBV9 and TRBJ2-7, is DSGVTQTPKHLITATGQRVTLRCSPRSGDLSVYWYQQSLDQGLQFLIQYYNGEERAKGNILERFSAQQFPDLHSELNLSSLELGDSALYFCASSPSALSSYEQYFGPGTRLTVT.

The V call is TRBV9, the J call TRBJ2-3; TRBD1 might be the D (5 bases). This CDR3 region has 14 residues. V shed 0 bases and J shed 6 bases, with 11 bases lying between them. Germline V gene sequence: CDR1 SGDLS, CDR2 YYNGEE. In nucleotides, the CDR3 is TGTGCCAGCAGCGTAGTGACAGAGAGTGATACGCAGTATTTT. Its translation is CASSVVTESDTQYF.

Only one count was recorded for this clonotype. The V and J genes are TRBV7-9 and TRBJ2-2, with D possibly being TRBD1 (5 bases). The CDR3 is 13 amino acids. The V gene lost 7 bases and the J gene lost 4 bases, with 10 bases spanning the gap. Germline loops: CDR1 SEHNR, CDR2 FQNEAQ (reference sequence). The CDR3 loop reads CASMHRITGELFF. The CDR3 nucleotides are TGTGCCAGCATGCACAGGATCACCGGGGAGCTGTTTTTT.

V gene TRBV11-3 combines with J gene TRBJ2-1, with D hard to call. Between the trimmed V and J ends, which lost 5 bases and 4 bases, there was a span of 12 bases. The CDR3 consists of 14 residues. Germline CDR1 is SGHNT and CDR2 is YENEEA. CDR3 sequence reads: CASSQALDYNEQFF. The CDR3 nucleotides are TGTGCCAGCAGCCAAGCGCTGGATTACAATGAGCAGTTCTTC.

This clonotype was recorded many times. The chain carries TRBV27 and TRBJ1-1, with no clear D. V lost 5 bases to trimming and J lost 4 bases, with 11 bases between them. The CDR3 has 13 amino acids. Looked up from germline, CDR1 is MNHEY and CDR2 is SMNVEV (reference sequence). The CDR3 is CASSVGRSTEAFF. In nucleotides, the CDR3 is TGTGCCAGCAGTGTAGGGAGGAGCACTGAAGCTTTCTTT.

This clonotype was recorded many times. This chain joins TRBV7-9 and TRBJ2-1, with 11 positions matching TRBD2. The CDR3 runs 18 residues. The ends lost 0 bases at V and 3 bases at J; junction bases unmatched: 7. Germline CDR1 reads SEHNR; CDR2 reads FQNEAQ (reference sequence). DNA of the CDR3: TGTGCCAGCAGCTTAGCATCTAGCGGGGGGCCCGACTACAATGAGCAGTTCTTC. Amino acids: CASSLASSGGPDYNEQFF.

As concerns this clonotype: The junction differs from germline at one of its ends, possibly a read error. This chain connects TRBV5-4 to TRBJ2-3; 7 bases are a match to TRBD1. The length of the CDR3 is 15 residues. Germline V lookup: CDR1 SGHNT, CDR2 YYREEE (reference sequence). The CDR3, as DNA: TGTGCCAGCAGCTTGCGAGGGGGCGGCACAGGTACGCAGTATTTT. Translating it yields CASSLRGGGTGTQYF. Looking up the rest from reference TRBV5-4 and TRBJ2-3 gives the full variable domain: ETGVTQSPTHLIKTRGQQVTLRCSSQSGHNTVSWYQQALGQGPQFIFQYYREEENGRGNFPPRFSGLQFPNYSSELNVNALELDDSALYLCASSLRGGGTGTQYFGPGTRLTVL.

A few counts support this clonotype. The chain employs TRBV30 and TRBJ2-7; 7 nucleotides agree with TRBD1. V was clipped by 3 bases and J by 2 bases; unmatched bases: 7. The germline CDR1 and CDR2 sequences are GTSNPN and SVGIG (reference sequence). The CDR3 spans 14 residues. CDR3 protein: CAWSDRVRPYEQYF. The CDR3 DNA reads TGTGCCTGGAGCGACAGGGTACGACCCTACGAGCAGTACTTC.

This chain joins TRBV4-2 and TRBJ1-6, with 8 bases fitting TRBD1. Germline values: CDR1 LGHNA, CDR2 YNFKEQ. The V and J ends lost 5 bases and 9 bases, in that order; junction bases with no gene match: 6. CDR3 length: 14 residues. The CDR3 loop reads CASSAGQDGSPLHF. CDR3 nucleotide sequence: TGTGCCAGCAGCGCGGGACAGGATGGTTCACCCCTCCACTTT.

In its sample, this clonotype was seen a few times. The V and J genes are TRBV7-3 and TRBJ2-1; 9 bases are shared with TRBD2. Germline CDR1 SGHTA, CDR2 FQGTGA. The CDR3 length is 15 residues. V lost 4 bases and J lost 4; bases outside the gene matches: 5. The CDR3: CASSSQTSGYNEQFF. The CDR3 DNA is TGTGCCAGCAGCTCCCAGACTAGCGGATACAATGAGCAGTTCTTC. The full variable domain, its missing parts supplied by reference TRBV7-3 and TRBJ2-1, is GAGVSQTPSNKVTEKGKYVELRCDPISGHTALYWYRQSLGQGPEFLIYFQGTGAADDSGLPNDRFFAVRPEGSVSTLKIQRTERGDSAVYLCASSSQTSGYNEQFFGPGTRLTVL.

DNA for the CDR3: TGTGCCAGCAGTTTATTAGTTGGGAGGGGGGAGCTGTTTTTT. This encodes CASSLLVGRGELFF. The chain links TRBV12-3 or TRBV12-4 to TRBJ2-2; D is perhaps TRBD2 (6 bases). V shed 2 bases and J shed 8 bases, with 12 bases lying between them. The CDR3 is 14 residues long.

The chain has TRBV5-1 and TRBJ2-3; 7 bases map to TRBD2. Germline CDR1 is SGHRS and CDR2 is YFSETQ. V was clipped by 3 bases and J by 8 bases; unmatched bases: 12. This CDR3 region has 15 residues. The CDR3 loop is CASSSANPPGGTQYF. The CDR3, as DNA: TGCGCCAGCAGCTCCGCTAACCCCCCGGGGGGTACGCAGTATTTT. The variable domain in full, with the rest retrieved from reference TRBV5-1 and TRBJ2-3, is KAGVTQTPRYLIKTRGQQVTLSCSPISGHRSVSWYQQTPGQGLQFLFEYFSETQRNKGNFPGRFSGRQFSNSRSEMNVSTLELGDSALYLCASSSANPPGGTQYFGPGTRLTVL.

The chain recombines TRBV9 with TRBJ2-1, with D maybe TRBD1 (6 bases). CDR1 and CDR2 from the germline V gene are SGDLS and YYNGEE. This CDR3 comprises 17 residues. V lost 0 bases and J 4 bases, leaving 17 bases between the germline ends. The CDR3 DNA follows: TGTGCCAGCAGCGTAGATCCCGACAGGACCTTGTACAATGAGCAGTTCTTC. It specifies CASSVDPDRTLYNEQFF. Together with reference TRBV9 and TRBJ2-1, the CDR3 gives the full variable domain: DSGVTQTPKHLITATGQRVTLRCSPRSGDLSVYWYQQSLDQGLQFLIQYYNGEERAKGNILERFSAQQFPDLHSELNLSSLELGDSALYFCASSVDPDRTLYNEQFFGPGTRLTVL.

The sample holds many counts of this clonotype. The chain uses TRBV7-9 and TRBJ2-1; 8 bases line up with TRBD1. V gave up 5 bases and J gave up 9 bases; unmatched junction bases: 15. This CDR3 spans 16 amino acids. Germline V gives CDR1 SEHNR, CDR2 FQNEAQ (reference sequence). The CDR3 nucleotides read TGTGCCAGCAGCCCTAGTGGAGGACAGGGTTTTTTTGAGCAGTTCTTC. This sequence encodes CASSPSGGQGFFEQFF.

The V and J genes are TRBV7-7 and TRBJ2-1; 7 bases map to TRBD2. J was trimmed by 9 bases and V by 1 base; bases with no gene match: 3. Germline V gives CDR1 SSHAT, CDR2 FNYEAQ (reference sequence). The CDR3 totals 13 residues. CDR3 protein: CASSLGGGSEQFF. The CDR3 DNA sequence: TGTGCCAGCAGCTTAGGGGGGGGGAGTGAGCAGTTCTTC.

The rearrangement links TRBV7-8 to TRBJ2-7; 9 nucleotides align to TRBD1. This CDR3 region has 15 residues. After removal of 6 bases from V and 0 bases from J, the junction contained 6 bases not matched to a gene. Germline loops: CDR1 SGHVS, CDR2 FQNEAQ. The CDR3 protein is CASSGGTGNSYEQYF. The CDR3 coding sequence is TGTGCCAGCAGTGGCGGGACAGGGAACTCCTACGAGCAGTACTTC.

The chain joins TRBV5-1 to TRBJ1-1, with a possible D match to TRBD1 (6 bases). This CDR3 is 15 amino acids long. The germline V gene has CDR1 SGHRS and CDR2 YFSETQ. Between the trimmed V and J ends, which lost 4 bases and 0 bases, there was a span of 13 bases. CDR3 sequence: CASSEMTGLNTEAFF. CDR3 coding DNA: TGCGCCAGCAGCGAAATGACAGGCTTGAACACTGAAGCTTTCTTT.

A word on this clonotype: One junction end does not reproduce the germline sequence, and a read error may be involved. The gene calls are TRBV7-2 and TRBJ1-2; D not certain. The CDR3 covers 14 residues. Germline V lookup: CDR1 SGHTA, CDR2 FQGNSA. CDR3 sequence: CASSLGFEPYGYTF. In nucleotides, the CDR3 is TGTGCAAGCAGCTTAGGTTTCGAACCCTATGGCTACACCTTC.

The CDR3 DNA follows: TGCGCCAGCAGCCAAGGGCGGGGGGGCTTCACAGATACGCAGTATTTT. Translation: CASSQGRGGFTDTQYF. The rearrangement joins TRBV4-1 to TRBJ2-3; 9 nucleotides line up with TRBD2. There are 16 residues in the CDR3. The germline gives CDR1 MGHRA, CDR2 YSYEKL. Trimming at V came to 1 base and at J to 2 bases, leaving 4 bases not matched to a gene.

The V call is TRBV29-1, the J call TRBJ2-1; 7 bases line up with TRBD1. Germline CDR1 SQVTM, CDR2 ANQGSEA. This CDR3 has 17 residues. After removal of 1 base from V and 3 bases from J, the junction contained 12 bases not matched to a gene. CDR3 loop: CSVEGAATGLNYNEQFF. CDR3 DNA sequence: TGCAGCGTTGAAGGGGCTGCGACAGGGTTAAACTACAATGAGCAGTTCTTC.

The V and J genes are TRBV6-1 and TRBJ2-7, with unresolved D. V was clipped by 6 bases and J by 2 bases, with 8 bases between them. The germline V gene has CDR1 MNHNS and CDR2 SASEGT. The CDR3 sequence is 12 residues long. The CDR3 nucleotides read TGTGCCAGCAGCAACGACGCCTACGAGCAGTACTTC. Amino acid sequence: CASSNDAYEQYF.